A single sample gave rise to the 12 T cell receptor beta chains below, sequenced in a study of human CD8 memory T cell subsets. By UMI-labeled 5' RACE, the TCR beta libraries were made. TCRdb reprocessed the 5' RACE reads, with one entry per CDR3 protein and no DNA. The ten most abundant clones cover around 25% of a sample with approximately 7,000 distinct CDR3 sequences. The sequenced material came from CD8+ stem-like memory T cells (TSCM and TCM) sorted from PBMCs. The subset: stem-like memory CD8 T cells (TSTEM), CCR7+ PD-1- TIGIT-. All receptors derive from a human donor in good health.

This sequence joins TRBV2 and TRBJ2-5; TCRdb designates TRBD2, a call that cannot be tested without DNA. CDR1 SNHLY and CDR2 FYNNEI come from the germline V gene. The CDR3 has 16 amino acids. This CDR3 reads CASSFSGLGAQETQYF.

The V and J genes are TRBV28 and TRBJ2-2. This CDR3 spans 13 amino acids. CDR1 MDHEN and CDR2 SYDVKM come from the germline V gene. CDR3 residues: CATARANTGELFF.

The rearrangement links TRBV4-1 to TRBJ1-1. The germline V gene has CDR1 MGHRA and CDR2 YSYEKL. This CDR3 has 14 residues. The chain's CDR3 is CASSQGLPSTEAFF.

V and J are TRBV25-1 and TRBJ1-3. CDR1 MGHDK and CDR2 SYGVNS come from the germline V gene. The CDR3 contains 14 residues. The CDR3 sequence: CASSGRNSGNTIYF.

The chain recombines TRBV5-1 with TRBJ2-7; TCRdb outputs TRBD1, but without DNA this stays unchecked. Germline CDR1 reads SGHRS; CDR2 reads YFSETQ. CDR3 length equals 14 residues. The CDR3: CASSHRGSNDEQYF.

By frequency, this clonotype registers medium-sized. The chain is built from TRBV28 and TRBJ1-1; TCRdb's D call, TRBD1, is unchecked because there is no DNA. The germline CDR1 and CDR2 sequences are MDHEN and SYDVKM. The CDR3 is made up of 12 amino acids. This CDR3 reads CASRRDRVTAFF.

The chain couples TRBV7-2 to TRBJ2-1; the TRBD2 assignment by TCRdb is unverifiable without DNA. Germline V lookup: CDR1 SGHTA, CDR2 FQGNSA. The CDR3 is 17 residues long. The CDR3 loop reads CASSLRVAGGPGNEQFF.

The chain has TRBV11-2 and TRBJ1-1. CDR1 is SGHAT and CDR2 is FQNNGV in the germline V gene. This CDR3 region has 11 residues. CDR3 region: CASSFSVEAFF.

The chain joins TRBV4-1 to TRBJ2-3; the D call from TCRdb, TRBD2, cannot be confirmed without DNA. This CDR3 is 15 amino acids long. In germline, CDR1 is MGHRA, CDR2 YSYEKL. This chain's CDR3 is CASSQAGVKTDTQYF.

The chain links TRBV27 to TRBJ2-7; the D call of TRBD2 rests on TCRdb alone, since no DNA is present to check it. This CDR3 comprises 16 residues. Germline V gives CDR1 MNHEY, CDR2 SMNVEV (reference sequence). The CDR3 spells CASSSLGTSGIYEQYF.

This clonotype shows up as medium-sized by frequency. This rearrangement joins TRBV5-1 to TRBJ1-4. This CDR3 is built from 14 residues. CDR1 SGHRS and CDR2 YFSETQ come from the germline V gene. CDR3 loop: CASSLTASNEKLFF. Full variable domain (rest looked up from reference TRBV5-1 and TRBJ1-4): KAGVTQTPRYLIKTRGQQVTLSCSPISGHRSVSWYQQTPGQGLQFLFEYFSETQRNKGNFPGRFSGRQFSNSRSEMNVSTLELGDSALYLCASSLTASNEKLFFGSGTQLSVL.

The chain combines TRBV14 with TRBJ2-7; no DNA is available, so the TRBD1 call from TCRdb remains unchecked. The CDR3 length is 15 residues. CDR1 SGHDN and CDR2 FVKESK come from the germline V gene. The CDR3 sequence: CASSQSSGTVYEQYF.